The next 14 T cell receptor beta chains were all read from a single sample in a study of shared clonotypes between healthy human individuals. Sequencing was performed with immunoSEQ multiplex PCR; in TCRdb, only in-frame clones are kept and a portion is missing. The sample contains millions of clones, approximately 94% of which appear only once. In the naive CD8 group, cells lacked CD45RO and were positively selected for CCR7, so terminally differentiated effector memory CD45RA+ cells were left out. Sequencing was done on a sample of naive CD8+ T cells from PBMCs. These TCRs come from a man aged 18 to 29 in good health. Some clones in this sample may be carry-over from other donors' samples.

This chain connects TRBV7-2 to TRBJ2-7; tentatively, D is TRBD2 (6 bases). CDR1 is SGHTA and CDR2 is FQGNSA in the germline V gene. Trimming removed 0 bases from V and 6 bases from J, with 6 bases in between. The CDR3 totals 12 residues. CDR3 region: CASSLAGGEQYF. The CDR3 DNA reads as TGTGCCAGCAGCTTAGCGGGAGGCGAGCAGTACTTC.

The chain has TRBV27 and TRBJ2-2, with D maybe TRBD1 (5 bases). CDR1 is MNHEY, CDR2 SMNVEV, per germline (reference sequence). CDR3 length equals 15 residues. V was pared by 4 bases and J by 0 bases, with 9 bases between. The CDR3 reads CASSWTKTNTGELFF. As DNA, the CDR3 is TGTGCCAGCAGTTGGACAAAGACGAACACCGGGGAGCTGTTTTTT.

As to this clone: At the DNA level, this CDR3 is encoded by other sequences in the same sample as well. The chain joins TRBV15 to TRBJ1-5, with unresolved D. Germline-derived CDR1 and CDR2 are LNHNV and YYDKDF (reference sequence). V was shortened by 0 bases and J by 2 bases, with 5 bases between the two germline ends. CDR3 length equals 14 residues. The CDR3 region is CATSRERGNQPQHF. The CDR3 DNA reads TGTGCCACCAGCAGAGAGAGGGGCAATCAGCCCCAGCATTTT.

This clone was observed once. The chain carries TRBV10-1 and TRBJ1-5, with D possibly matching TRBD1 (5 bases). The germline V gene encodes CDR1 WNHNN and CDR2 SYGVQD (reference sequence). The CDR3 length is 18 residues. V lost 6 bases, J lost 2 bases, and 23 bases lay in between. CDR3 loop: CASSEQDRPYSCNQPQHF. CDR3 bases: TGCGCCAGCAGCGAACAAGACAGACCCTATTCCTGCAATCAGCCCCAGCATTTT.

As concerns this clone: With a far larger clone one base away, a read error is the likely cause. This sequence joins TRBV13 and TRBJ1-5, with 8 bases lining up with TRBD1. The CDR3 consists of 15 residues. Trimming took 5 bases from V and 0 from J; bases not matched to a gene: 3. CDR1 and CDR2 (germline): PRHDT, FYEKMQ (reference sequence). CDR3 bases: TGTGCCAGCAGCAAGACAGGGGATAGCAATCAGCCCCAGCATTTT. Translating it yields CASSKTGDSNQPQHF.

V and J are TRBV10-3 and TRBJ1-2; maybe TRBD1 (5 bases). The germline V and J ends were trimmed by 3 bases and 0 bases, with 8 bases remaining between them. Germline CDR1 and CDR2: ENHRY and SYGVKD. This CDR3 contains 14 residues. The CDR3, as DNA: TGTGCCATCAGTGATCACAGGACTAACTATGGCTACACCTTC. Translated, it gives CAISDHRTNYGYTF.

J is TRBJ1-1 and V is TRBV27; possible D gene TRBD1, 5 bases. The CDR3 runs 13 residues. CDR1 MNHEY and CDR2 SMNVEV come from the germline V gene (reference sequence). Trimming cost V 5 bases and J 5 bases, with 12 bases left between them. The CDR3 bases are TGTGCCAGCAGTCTGCTAGCAGGGACTGAAGCTTTCTTT. Translated, it gives CASSLLAGTEAFF.

The chain joins TRBV4-1 to TRBJ1-5, with D possibly matching TRBD1 (6 bases). Trimming removed 3 bases at V and 4 bases at J, with 13 bases between. This CDR3 spans 15 amino acids. The germline gives CDR1 MGHRA, CDR2 YSYEKL. The CDR3 region has the DNA TGCGCCAGCAGCCACAACTACAGGGATAATCAGCCCCAGCATTTT. Amino acid sequence: CASSHNYRDNQPQHF.

The genes are TRBV4-2 and TRBJ2-2; TRBD1 or TRBD2 may be the D gene (5 bases each). This CDR3 is 16 amino acids long. The germline V gene has CDR1 LGHNA and CDR2 YNFKEQ. V was cut by 4 bases and J by 6 bases, with 18 bases left in between. For the CDR3, the DNA is TGTGCCAGCAGCCCACGAGGGGCTAGTAGGGCCGGGGAGCTGTTTTTT. Translating it yields CASSPRGASRAGELFF.

Only one count was recorded for this clone. The genes are TRBV9 and TRBJ2-7; 9 bases fit TRBD2. Trimming took 3 bases from V and 3 from J; bases not matched to a gene: 4. In germline, CDR1 is SGDLS, CDR2 YYNGEE. The CDR3 loop spans 14 amino acids. The CDR3 loop is CASSGLAGNYEQYF. CDR3 sequence (DNA): TGTGCCAGCAGCGGTCTAGCGGGAAACTACGAGCAGTACTTC.

The chain employs TRBV28 and TRBJ1-1; possible D gene TRBD1, 5 bases. This CDR3 region has 14 residues. Between the trimmed V and J ends, which lost 3 bases and 0 bases, there was a span of 8 bases. Germline V gene lookup returns CDR1 MDHEN and CDR2 SYDVKM. Here the CDR3 reads CASSFVRVNTEAFF. CDR3 sequence (DNA): TGTGCCAGCAGTTTTGTCAGGGTGAACACTGAAGCTTTCTTT.

The chain carries TRBV27 and TRBJ2-7; D tentatively reads TRBD1 or TRBD2 (5 bases each). CDR3 length equals 15 residues. Per germline, CDR1 MNHEY and CDR2 SMNVEV (reference sequence). The ends were cut back, 5 bases at V and 6 bases at J, with 20 bases in the middle. CDR3 sequence: CASSELGDILPEQYF. The CDR3 DNA sequence: TGTGCCAGCAGTGAACTGGGGGATATTCTGCCCGAGCAGTACTTC.

This chain links TRBV7-9 with TRBJ2-3; D is uncertain. V lost 5 bases and J lost 0, with 12 bases in between. Per the germline V gene, CDR1 is SEHNR and CDR2 is FQNEAQ (reference sequence). The length of the CDR3 is 15 residues. The CDR3 DNA reads TGTGCCAGCAGCCCGTTTGGCGCGAGCACAGATACGCAGTATTTT. It is translated as CASSPFGASTDTQYF.

The rearrangement links TRBV10-1 to TRBJ2-2, with D perhaps TRBD1 (6 bases). Germline V CDR1 and CDR2: WNHNN, SYGVQD (reference sequence). The CDR3 extends over 14 amino acids. Trimming pared 3 bases from V and 6 bases from J, leaving 11 bases between. As DNA, the CDR3 is TGCGCCAGCAGTGACTTCCAGGGGCCCGGGGAGCTGTTTTTT. Amino acid sequence: CASSDFQGPGELFF.